Sequencing of this TCR beta chain was carried out in a study of CD8+ T cells in alopecia areata. Turning to the study itself: Percentage of affected scalp area was the basis on which treated patients' severity was scored.

Treatment: oral pan-JAK inhibitor, 5-10 mg twice daily. V lost 2 bases, J lost 6 bases, and 16 bases lay in between. The CDR3 runs 15 residues. The germline V gene has CDR1 MGHRA and CDR2 YSYEKL. Investigators isolated RNA and reverse transcribed it into cDNA to act as the sequencing template. Some clones are missing from TCRdb's copy, which holds only in-frame ones; the method was immunoSEQ multiplex PCR. The sample yields 95,000 to 100,000 clones, approximately 63% seen once. The receptor comes from a human donor with alopecia areata. The sample here was CD8+ T cells sorted from blood, taken at roughly week 58, from a patient treated with tofacitinib. V is TRBV4-1 and J is TRBJ1-1; D uncertain. CDR3 sequence reads: CASSQRWEGIPEAFF. The DNA of the CDR3 is TGCGCCAGCAGCCAAAGGTGGGAAGGGATCCCTGAAGCTTTCTTT.